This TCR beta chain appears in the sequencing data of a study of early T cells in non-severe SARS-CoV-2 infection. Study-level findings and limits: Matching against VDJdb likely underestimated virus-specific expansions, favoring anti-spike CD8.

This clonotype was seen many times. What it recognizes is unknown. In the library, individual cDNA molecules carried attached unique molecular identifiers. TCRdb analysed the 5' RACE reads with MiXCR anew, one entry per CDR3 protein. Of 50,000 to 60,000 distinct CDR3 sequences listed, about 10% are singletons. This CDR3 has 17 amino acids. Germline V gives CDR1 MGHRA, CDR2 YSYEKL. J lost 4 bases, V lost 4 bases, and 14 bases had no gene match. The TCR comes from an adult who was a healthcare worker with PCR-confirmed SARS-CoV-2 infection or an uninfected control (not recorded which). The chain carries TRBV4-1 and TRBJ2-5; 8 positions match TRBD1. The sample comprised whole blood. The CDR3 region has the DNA TGCGCCAGCAGCCTCCGCGGGGCAGGGGGCGTAGGAGAGACCCAGTACTTC. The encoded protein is CASSLRGAGGVGETQYF.